The clone carrying this TCR beta chain came up a few times. These data come from a study of CD8+CD57+ T cells in acquired aplastic anemia. The CDR3 spans 14 residues. The trim removed 8 bases at V and 5 bases at J, leaving 9 bases unmatched. CDR1 and CDR2 from the germline V gene are SQVTM and ANQGSEA. According to the study, genomic DNA was the template for TCR beta VDJ and CDR3 profiling. TCRdb recomputed calls from the reads with MiXCR, one row per CDR3 protein. The data hold 150,000 to 200,000 distinct CDR3 sequences, with under 70% observed a single time. The TCR sequence derives from a human donor with severe aplastic anemia or a healthy control (not recorded which). The chain carries TRBV29-1 and TRBJ2-5; 12 bases fit TRBD1. Sequencing used sorted CD4+, CD8+, or CD8+CD57+ T cells (not recorded which) from PBMCs. The CDR3 is CSPRTGQGAETQYF. The CDR3 DNA sequence: TGCAGCCCTAGAACGGGACAGGGGGCGGAGACCCAGTACTTC.